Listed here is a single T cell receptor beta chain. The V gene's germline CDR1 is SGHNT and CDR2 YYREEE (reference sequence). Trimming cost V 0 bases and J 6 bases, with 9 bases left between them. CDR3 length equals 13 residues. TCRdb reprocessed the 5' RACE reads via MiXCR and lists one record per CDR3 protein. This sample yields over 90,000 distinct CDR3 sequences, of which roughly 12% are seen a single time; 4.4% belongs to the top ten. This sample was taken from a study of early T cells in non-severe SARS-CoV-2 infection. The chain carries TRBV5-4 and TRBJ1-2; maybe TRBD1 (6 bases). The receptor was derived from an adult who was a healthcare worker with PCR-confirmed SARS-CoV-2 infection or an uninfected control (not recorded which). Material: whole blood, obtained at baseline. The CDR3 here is CASSLDGGNGYTF. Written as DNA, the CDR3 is TGTGCCAGCAGCTTGGACGGGGGCAATGGCTACACCTTC.